What follows is one T cell receptor beta chain and its context. What it recognizes is unknown. This record comes from a study of shared clonotypes between healthy human individuals. Trimming left V 3 bases short and J 4 bases short, with 14 bases between. This CDR3 has 15 amino acids. The germline gives CDR1 SGHRS, CDR2 YFSETQ. General study results and limits: Having only a few donors restricted how much genetic and exposure-history diversity was captured. Sequencing depth was expected to affect clonotype sharing among donors. Rarefaction curves obtained for sorted subsets showed sequencing incomplete despite large depth.

Generated by immunoSEQ multiplex PCR, the TCRdb table keeps only in-frame clones and is missing some. The sample yields 2 million to 2.5 million clones, 85% to 95% seen once. Input material: naive CD4+ T cells from PBMCs. Indicated subset: CD45RA+ positively selected. The rearrangement uses TRBV5-1 and TRBJ2-1, with D uncertain. This receptor was obtained from a man in his late teens or twenties in good health. Some clones in this sample may be carry-over from other donors' samples. CDR3 region: CASSSGIDFYNEQFF. CDR3 bases: TGCGCCAGCAGCTCGGGCATTGATTTTTACAATGAGCAGTTCTTC.